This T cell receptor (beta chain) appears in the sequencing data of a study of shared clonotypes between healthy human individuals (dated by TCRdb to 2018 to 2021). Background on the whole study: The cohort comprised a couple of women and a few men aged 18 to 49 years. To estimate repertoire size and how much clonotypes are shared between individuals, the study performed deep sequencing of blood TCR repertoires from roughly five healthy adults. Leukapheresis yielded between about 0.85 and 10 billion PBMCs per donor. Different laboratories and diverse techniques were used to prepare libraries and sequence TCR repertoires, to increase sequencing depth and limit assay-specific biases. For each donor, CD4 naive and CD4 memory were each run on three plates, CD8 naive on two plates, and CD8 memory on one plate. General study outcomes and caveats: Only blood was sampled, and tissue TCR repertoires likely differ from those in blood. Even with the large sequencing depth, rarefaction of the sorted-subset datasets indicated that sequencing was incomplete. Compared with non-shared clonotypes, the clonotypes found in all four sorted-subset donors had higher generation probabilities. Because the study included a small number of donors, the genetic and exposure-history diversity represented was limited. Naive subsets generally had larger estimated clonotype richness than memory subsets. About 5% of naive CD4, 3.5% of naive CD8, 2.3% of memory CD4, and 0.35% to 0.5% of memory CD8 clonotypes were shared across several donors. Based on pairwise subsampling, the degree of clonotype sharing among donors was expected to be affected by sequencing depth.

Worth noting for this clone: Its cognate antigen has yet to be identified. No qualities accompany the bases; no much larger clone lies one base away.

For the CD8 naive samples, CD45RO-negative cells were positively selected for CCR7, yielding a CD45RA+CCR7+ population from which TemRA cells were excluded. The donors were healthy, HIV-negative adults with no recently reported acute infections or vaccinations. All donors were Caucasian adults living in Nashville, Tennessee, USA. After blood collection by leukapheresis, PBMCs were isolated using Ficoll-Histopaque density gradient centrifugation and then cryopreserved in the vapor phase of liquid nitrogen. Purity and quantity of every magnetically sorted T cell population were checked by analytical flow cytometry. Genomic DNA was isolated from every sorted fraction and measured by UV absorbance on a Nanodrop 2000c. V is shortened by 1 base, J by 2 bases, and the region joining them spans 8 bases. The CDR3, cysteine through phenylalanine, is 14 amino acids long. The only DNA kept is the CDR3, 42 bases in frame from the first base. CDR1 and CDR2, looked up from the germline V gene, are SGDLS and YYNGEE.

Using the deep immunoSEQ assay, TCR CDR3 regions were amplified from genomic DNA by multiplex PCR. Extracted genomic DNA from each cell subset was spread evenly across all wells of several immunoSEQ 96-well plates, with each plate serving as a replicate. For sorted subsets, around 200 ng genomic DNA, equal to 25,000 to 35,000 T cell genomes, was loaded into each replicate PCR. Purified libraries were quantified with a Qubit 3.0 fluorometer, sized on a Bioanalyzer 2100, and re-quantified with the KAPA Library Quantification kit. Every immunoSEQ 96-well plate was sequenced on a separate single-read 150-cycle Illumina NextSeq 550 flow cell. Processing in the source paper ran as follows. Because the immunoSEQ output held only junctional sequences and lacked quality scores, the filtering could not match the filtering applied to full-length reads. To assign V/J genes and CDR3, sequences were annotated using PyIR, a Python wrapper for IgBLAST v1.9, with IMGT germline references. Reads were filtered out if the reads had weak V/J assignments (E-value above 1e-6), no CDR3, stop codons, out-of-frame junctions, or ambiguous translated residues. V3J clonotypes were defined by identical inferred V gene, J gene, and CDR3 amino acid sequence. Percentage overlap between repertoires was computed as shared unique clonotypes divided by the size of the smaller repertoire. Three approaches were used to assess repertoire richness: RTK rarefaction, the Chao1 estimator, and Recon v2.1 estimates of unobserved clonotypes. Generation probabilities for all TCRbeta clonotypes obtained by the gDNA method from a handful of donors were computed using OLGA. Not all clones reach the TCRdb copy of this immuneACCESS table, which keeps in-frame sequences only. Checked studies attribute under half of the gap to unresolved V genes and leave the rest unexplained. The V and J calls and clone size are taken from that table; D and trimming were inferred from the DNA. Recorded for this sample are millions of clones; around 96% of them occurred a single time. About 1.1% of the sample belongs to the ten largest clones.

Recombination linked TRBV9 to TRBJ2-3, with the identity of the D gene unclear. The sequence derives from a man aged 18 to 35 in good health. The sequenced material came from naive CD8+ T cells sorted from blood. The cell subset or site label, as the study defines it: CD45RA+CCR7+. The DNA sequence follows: TGTGCCAGCAGCGTAACCGGGTACACAGATACGCAGTATTTT. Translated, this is CASSVTGYTDTQYF.